What follows is one T cell receptor (beta chain) and its context. Its target is not known. The data originate from a study of cytomegalovirus exposure and HLA in healthy donors. Regarding the study as a whole: Of the V segments, some could not be distinguished, including TRBV6-2 and TRBV6-3, and were excluded. The presence/absence work took it that sequencing depth was about the same across donors. Accounts indicate the classifier identified cytomegalovirus status with strong specificity and sensitivity. Earlier analysis yielded a pattern in which most TCR beta V segments were productive about 90% or about 30% of the time.

Trimming pared 4 bases from V and 7 bases from J, leaving 10 bases between. Germline V gene sequence: CDR1 SGHAT, CDR2 FQDESV (reference sequence). This CDR3 contains 12 residues. PCR used 60 Vbeta primers and 13 Jbeta primers. Libraries were prepared by immunoSEQ multiplex PCR; TCRdb keeps only in-frame clonotypes and omits some of them. The sample records about 200,000 clones, 75% to 90% being singletons. The specimen sequenced was PBMCs. This clonotype was obtained from a woman in her 30s in good health and CMV-seronegative. The chain is built from TRBV11-1 and TRBJ1-2; D call uncertain. The DNA of the CDR3 is TGTGCCAGCAGCTCCTGGGGAGGTGGCTACACCTTC. It yields the protein CASSSWGGGYTF.